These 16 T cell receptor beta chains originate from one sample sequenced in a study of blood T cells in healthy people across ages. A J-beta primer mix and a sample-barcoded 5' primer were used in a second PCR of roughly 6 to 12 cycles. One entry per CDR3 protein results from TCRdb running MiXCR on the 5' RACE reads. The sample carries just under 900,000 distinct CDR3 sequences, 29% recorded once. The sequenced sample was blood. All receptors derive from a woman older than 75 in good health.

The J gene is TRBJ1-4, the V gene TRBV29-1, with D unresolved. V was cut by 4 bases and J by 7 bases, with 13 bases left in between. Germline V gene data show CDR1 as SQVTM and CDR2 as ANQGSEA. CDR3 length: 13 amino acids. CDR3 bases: TGCAGCGTTGTATGGGTCGGGAGTGAAAAACTGTTTTTT. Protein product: CSVVWVGSEKLFF.

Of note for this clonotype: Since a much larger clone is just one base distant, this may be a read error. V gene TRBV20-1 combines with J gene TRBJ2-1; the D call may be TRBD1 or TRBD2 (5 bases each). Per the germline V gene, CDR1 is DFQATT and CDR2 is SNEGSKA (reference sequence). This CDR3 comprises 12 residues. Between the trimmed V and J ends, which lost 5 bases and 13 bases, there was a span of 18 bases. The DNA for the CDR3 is TGCAGTGCTTGGGACCGACAAGAGACCCAGTTCTTC. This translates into CSAWDRQETQFF.

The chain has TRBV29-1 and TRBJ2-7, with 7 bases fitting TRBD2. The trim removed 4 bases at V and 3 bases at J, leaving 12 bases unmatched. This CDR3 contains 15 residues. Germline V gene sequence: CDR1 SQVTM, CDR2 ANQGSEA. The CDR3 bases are TGCAGCGTTGCGACTCCCGGGGCGGGAGACTACGAGCAGTACTTC. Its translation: CSVATPGAGDYEQYF.

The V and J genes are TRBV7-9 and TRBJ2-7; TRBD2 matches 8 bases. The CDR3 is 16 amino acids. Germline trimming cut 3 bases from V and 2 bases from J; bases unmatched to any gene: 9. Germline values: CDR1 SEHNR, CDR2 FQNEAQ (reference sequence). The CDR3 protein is CASSFVERTSPYEQYF. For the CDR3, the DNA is TGTGCCAGCAGCTTTGTTGAGAGGACTAGCCCCTACGAGCAGTACTTC.

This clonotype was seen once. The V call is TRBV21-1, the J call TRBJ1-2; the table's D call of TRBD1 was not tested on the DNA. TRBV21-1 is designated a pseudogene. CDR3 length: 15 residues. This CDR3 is CASNKGSDRNYGYTF. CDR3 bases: TGTGCCAGCAACAAAGGCTCGGACAGAAACTATGGCTACACCTTC.

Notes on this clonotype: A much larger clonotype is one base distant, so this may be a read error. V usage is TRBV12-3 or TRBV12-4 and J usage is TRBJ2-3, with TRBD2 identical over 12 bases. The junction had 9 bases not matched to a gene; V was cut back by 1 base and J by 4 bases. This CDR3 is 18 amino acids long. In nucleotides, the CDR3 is TGTGCCAGCAGTTTAGTAGGGCTAGCGGGGGGGAGCGCAGATACGCAGTATTTT. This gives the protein CASSLVGLAGGSADTQYF.

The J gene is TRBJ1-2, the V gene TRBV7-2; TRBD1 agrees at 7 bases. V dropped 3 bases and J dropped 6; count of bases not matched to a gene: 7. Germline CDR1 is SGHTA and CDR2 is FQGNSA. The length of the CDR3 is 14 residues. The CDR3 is CASSFAGQRNGYTF. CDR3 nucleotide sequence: TGTGCCAGCAGCTTTGCGGGACAGAGGAATGGCTACACCTTC.

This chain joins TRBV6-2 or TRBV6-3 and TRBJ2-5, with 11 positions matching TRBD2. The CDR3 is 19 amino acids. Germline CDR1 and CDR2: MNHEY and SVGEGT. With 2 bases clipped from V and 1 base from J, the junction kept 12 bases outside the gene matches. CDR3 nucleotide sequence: TGTGCCAGCAGTTACAAGGGGGATCTAGCGGGGGGCCGCCAAGAGACCCAGTACTTC. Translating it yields CASSYKGDLAGGRQETQYF.

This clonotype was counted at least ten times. The CDR3 bases are TGTGCCAGCAGTGATAGGGGACGTACGGGGGCAGATACGCAGTATTTT. This codes for CASSDRGRTGADTQYF. This chain links TRBV2 with TRBJ2-3; a weak D match, TRBD2 (6 bases). Trimming took 3 bases from V and 4 from J, leaving 17 bases between them. The germline CDR1 and CDR2 sequences are SNHLY and FYNNEI. This CDR3 is 16 amino acids long.

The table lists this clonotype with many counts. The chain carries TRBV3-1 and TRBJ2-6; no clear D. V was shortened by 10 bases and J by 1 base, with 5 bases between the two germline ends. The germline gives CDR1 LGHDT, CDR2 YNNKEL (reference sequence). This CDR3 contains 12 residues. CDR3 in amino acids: CATHSGANVLTF. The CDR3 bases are TGTGCCACCCATTCTGGGGCCAACGTCCTGACTTTC.

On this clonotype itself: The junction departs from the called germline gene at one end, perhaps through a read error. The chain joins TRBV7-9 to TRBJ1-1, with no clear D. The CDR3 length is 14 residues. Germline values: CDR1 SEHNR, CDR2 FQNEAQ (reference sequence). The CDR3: CASRHQIMNIEAFF. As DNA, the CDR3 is TGTGCCAGCAGACACCAGATTATGAACATTGAAGCTTTCTTT.

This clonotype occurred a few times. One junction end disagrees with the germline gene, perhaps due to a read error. The chain's CDR3 is CVSARGGSYNEQYF. The CDR3 region has the DNA TGTGTCAGCGCCCGGGGGGGATCTTACAATGAGCAGTACTTC. The chain is built from TRBV12-3 or TRBV12-4 and TRBJ2-7; 8 nucleotides line up with TRBD2. This CDR3 region has 14 residues.

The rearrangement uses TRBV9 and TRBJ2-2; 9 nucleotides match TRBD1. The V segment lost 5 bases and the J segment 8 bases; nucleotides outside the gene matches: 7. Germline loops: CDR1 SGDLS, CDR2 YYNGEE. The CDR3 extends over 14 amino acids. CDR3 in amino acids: CASSGRTGAGELFF. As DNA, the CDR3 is TGTGCCAGCAGTGGAAGGACAGGGGCAGGGGAGCTGTTTTTT.

In DNA, the CDR3 is TGCAGTGGGCGGCCAGGGGGAAACAATGAGCAGTTCTTC. This gives the protein CSGRPGGNNEQFF. The chain has TRBV20-1 and TRBJ2-1; 7 nucleotides align to TRBD1. Trimming cost V 7 bases and J 5 bases; bases outside gene matches: 8. The CDR3 extends over 13 amino acids. From germline, CDR1 is DFQATT and CDR2 SNEGSKA (reference sequence).

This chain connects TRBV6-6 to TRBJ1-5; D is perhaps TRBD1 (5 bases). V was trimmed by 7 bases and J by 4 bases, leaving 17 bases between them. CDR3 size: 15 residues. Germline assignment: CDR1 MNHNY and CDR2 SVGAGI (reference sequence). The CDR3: CASTLTGGGNQPQHF. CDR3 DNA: TGTGCCAGCACACTTACCGGGGGAGGAAATCAGCCCCAGCATTTT.

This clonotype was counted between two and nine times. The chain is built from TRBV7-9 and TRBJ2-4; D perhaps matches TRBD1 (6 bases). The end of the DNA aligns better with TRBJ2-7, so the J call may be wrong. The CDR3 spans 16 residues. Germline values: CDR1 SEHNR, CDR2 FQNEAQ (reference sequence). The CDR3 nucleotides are TGTGCCAGCAGCTTAGATTTAGGCAGGGGATCGGACGAGCAGTACTTC. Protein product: CASSLDLGRGSDEQYF.